This TCR beta chain was observed in a study of PD-1 blockade in classical Hodgkin lymphoma. Using immunoSEQ multiplex PCR, the repertoire was profiled, and TCRdb retains in-frame clones only, with some absent. This sample has approximately 13,000 clones, with about 94% found just once. This clone was detected a few times. Germline V gene data show CDR1 as SGHDT and CDR2 as YYEEEE. V lost 3 bases and J lost 6, with 9 bases in between. This CDR3 has 12 amino acids. Each patient relapsed following autologous stem cell transplantation, and prior brentuximab vedotin exposure differed. Complete response, partial response or progressive disease was each patient's best response.

Sequences were derived from peripheral blood mononuclear cells (PBMCs), sampled at baseline. The J gene is TRBJ1-2, the V gene TRBV5-6; D is unclear. The source is a human donor with classical Hodgkin lymphoma. As DNA, the CDR3 is TGTGCCAGCAGCTGGGCTCGGGATGGCTACACCTTC. It translates to CASSWARDGYTF.